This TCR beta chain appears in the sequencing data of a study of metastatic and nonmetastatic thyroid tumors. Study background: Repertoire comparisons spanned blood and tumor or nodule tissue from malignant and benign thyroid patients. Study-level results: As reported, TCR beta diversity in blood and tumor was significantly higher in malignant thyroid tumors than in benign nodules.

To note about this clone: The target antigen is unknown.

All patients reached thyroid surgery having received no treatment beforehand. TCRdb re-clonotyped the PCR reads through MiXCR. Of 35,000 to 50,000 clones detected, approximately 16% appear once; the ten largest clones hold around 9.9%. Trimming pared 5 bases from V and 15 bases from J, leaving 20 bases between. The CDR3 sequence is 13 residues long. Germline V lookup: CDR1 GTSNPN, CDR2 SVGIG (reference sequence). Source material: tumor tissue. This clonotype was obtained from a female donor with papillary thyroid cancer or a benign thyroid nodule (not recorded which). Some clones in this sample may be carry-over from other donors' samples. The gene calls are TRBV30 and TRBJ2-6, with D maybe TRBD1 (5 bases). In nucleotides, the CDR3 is TGTGCCTGGGTTGGGGCTGGGGCCAACTCCCTGACTTTC. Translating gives CAWVGAGANSLTF.